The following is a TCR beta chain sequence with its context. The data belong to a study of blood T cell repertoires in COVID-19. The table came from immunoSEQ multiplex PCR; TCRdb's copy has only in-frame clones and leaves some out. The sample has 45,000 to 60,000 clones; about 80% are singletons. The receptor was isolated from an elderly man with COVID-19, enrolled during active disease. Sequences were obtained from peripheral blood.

CDR3 DNA: TGTGCCAGCAGTTACGTCGGTTCGGACAGGGGTCACGAGCAGTACTTC. Translating it yields CASSYVGSDRGHEQYF. The chain has TRBV6-5 and TRBJ2-7, with 9 nucleotides matching TRBD1. The CDR3 is made up of 16 amino acids. J was trimmed by 5 bases and V by 2 bases; bases with no gene match: 10. The germline CDR1 and CDR2 sequences are MNHEY and SVGAGI.